One and the same sample provided the 29 T cell receptor beta chains below, sequenced in a study of blood T cell repertoires in COVID-19. Some clones are missing from TCRdb's copy, which holds only in-frame ones; the method was immunoSEQ multiplex PCR. The table includes around 150,000 clones, about 90% detected once. Input material: peripheral blood. Receptors were obtained from a man between 60 and 75 years old with active or convalescent COVID-19.

V gene TRBV28 combines with J gene TRBJ2-1; 7 bases map to TRBD2. The CDR3 is made up of 16 amino acids. The germline V gene has CDR1 MDHEN and CDR2 SYDVKM. V lost 5 bases and J lost 0; bases outside the gene matches: 7. CDR3 in DNA: TGTGCCAGCAGTCATAGCGGGCCGAGCTCCTACAATGAGCAGTTCTTC. Amino acid sequence: CASSHSGPSSYNEQFF.

The chain employs TRBV27 and TRBJ2-1, with TRBD2 identical over 7 bases. Germline lookup yields CDR1 MNHEY and CDR2 SMNVEV (reference sequence). Germline trimming cut 5 bases from V and 5 bases from J; bases unmatched to any gene: 15. This CDR3 has 17 residues. The CDR3 region has the DNA TGTGCCAGCAGTCGCTGGACTAGTCCTACTAGCCACAATGAGCAGTTCTTC. Translating it yields CASSRWTSPTSHNEQFF.

The CDR3 region has the DNA TGTGCCAGCTCACCATCAGGGACAGGGGTTAATGAAAAACTGTTTTTT. Its protein product is CASSPSGTGVNEKLFF. The chain uses TRBV18 and TRBJ1-4; TRBD1 aligns across 10 bases. Germline V gene sequence: CDR1 KGHSH, CDR2 LQKENI. V lost 2 bases and J lost 4; bases outside the gene matches: 4. This CDR3 has 16 residues.

This chain links TRBV27 with TRBJ2-5; 12 nucleotides align to TRBD2. The CDR3 has 18 residues. J was trimmed by 2 bases and V by 0 bases; bases with no gene match: 7. Germline CDR1 MNHEY, CDR2 SMNVEV (reference sequence). CDR3 protein: CASSLSPLAGGRQETQYF. CDR3 nucleotide sequence: TGTGCCAGCAGTTTATCTCCGCTAGCGGGAGGGCGTCAAGAGACCCAGTACTTC.

This chain connects TRBV27 to TRBJ2-3, with D possibly being TRBD2 (6 bases). In germline, CDR1 is MNHEY, CDR2 SMNVEV (reference sequence). Between the trimmed V and J ends, which lost 7 bases and 1 base, there was a span of 9 bases. The CDR3 sequence is 13 residues long. This CDR3 is CASNPGGTDTQYF. For the CDR3, the DNA is TGTGCCAGCAATCCGGGGGGCACAGATACGCAGTATTTT.

Only one count was recorded for this clone. The chain uses TRBV6-1 and TRBJ1-5, with D unclear. The CDR3 is 13 amino acids. V dropped 2 bases and J dropped 5 bases, with 7 bases sitting between them. Germline values: CDR1 MNHNS, CDR2 SASEGT. The CDR3 is CASSESRDQPQHF. The CDR3 nucleotides are TGTGCCAGCAGTGAAAGTCGAGATCAGCCCCAGCATTTT.

This clone was recorded only once. The chain recombines TRBV11-2 with TRBJ2-7; perhaps TRBD2 as D (6 bases). Germline lookup yields CDR1 SGHAT and CDR2 FQNNGV. V was trimmed by 2 bases and J by 2 bases, leaving 13 bases between them. CDR3 size: 15 residues. The CDR3 nucleotides are TGTGCCAGCAGCTTAATCAGCGGGCGGGCCTACGAGCAGTACTTC. Protein product: CASSLISGRAYEQYF. Filled out from reference TRBV11-2 and TRBJ2-7, the complete variable domain reads EAGVAQSPRYKIIEKRQSVAFWCNPISGHATLYWYQQILGQGPKLLIQFQNNGVVDDSQLPKDRFSAERLKGVDSTLKIQPAKLEDSAVYLCASSLISGRAYEQYFGPGTRLTVT.

This chain uses TRBV6-5 with TRBJ2-3, with 9 bases that match TRBD2. J lost 0 bases, V lost 10 bases, and 2 bases had no gene match. The CDR3 runs to 13 residues. In germline, CDR1 is MNHEY, CDR2 SVGAGI. This chain's CDR3 is CATGLASTDTQYF. The CDR3 coding sequence is TGTGCCACCGGACTAGCGAGCACAGATACGCAGTATTTT.

The chain recombines TRBV28 with TRBJ1-2, with D maybe TRBD1 (6 bases). The CDR3 loop spans 14 amino acids. CDR1 and CDR2 from the germline V gene are MDHEN and SYDVKM. The ends were cut back, 3 bases at V and 8 bases at J, with 16 bases in the middle. The CDR3 spells CASSFGRGQGGYTF. Here the CDR3 DNA reads TGTGCCAGCAGTTTTGGGAGGGGCCAGGGGGGCTACACCTTC.

The rearrangement links TRBV5-1 to TRBJ2-6, with TRBD2 matching over 12 bases. V was pared by 7 bases and J by 1 base, with 24 bases of the junction left unmatched. Germline CDR1 reads SGHRS; CDR2 reads YFSETQ. This CDR3 comprises 23 residues. The CDR3 loop is CASWGTPFTLPTSGRSGANVLTF. The CDR3 nucleotides are TGCGCCAGCTGGGGGACACCTTTTACTTTGCCAACTAGCGGGAGGTCTGGGGCCAACGTCCTGACTTTC. Filled out from reference TRBV5-1 and TRBJ2-6, the complete variable domain reads KAGVTQTPRYLIKTRGQQVTLSCSPISGHRSVSWYQQTPGQGLQFLFEYFSETQRNKGNFPGRFSGRQFSNSRSEMNVSTLELGDSALYLCASWGTPFTLPTSGRSGANVLTFGAGSRLTVL.

This clone appeared once. The rearrangement uses TRBV9 and TRBJ2-2; 7 bases line up with TRBD1. In germline, CDR1 is SGDLS, CDR2 YYNGEE. Unmatched junction bases numbered 6, after V lost 4 bases and J lost 6 bases. The CDR3 sequence is 14 residues long. CDR3 in DNA: TGTGCCAGCAGCATAGGGGGCGAGGCCGGGGAGCTGTTTTTT. This encodes CASSIGGEAGELFF.

This CDR3 reads CGCYPGLAGAGNEQFF. The CDR3 DNA reads as TGTGGCTGCTACCCGGGACTAGCGGGAGCGGGGAATGAGCAGTTCTTC. J is TRBJ2-1 and V is TRBV28, with 14 bases identical to TRBD2. There are 16 residues in the CDR3. Looked up from germline, CDR1 is MDHEN and CDR2 is SYDVKM. Together with reference TRBV28 and TRBJ2-1, the CDR3 gives the full variable domain: DVKVTQSSRYLVKRTGEKVFLECVQDMDHENMFWYRQDPGLGLRLIYFSYDVKMKEKGDIPEGYSVSREKKERFSLILESASTNQTSMYLCGCYPGLAGAGNEQFFGPGTRLTVL.

The table lists this clone with a count of one. The chain is built from TRBV27 and TRBJ2-2; D possibly corresponds to TRBD2 (5 bases). In germline, CDR1 is MNHEY, CDR2 SMNVEV (reference sequence). Trimming took off 6 bases at V and 7 bases at J, with 15 bases between the two ends. The CDR3 is made up of 14 amino acids. CDR3 coding DNA: TGTGCCAGCAGCACGCGGGTAACAAGCGGGGAGCTGTTTTTT. Translation gives CASSTRVTSGELFF.

This chain links TRBV6-2 or TRBV6-3 with TRBJ1-5; tentatively, D is TRBD1 (6 bases). In germline, CDR1 is MNHEY, CDR2 SVGEGT. The CDR3 has 14 residues. V was clipped by 2 bases and J by 5 bases, with 10 bases between them. CDR3 sequence (DNA): TGTGCCAGCAGTTACAGGGGGGGCCATCAGCCCCAGCATTTT. Amino acid sequence: CASSYRGGHQPQHF.

The rearrangement links TRBV6-5 to TRBJ1-1; TRBD1 matches 9 bases. The germline gives CDR1 MNHEY, CDR2 SVGAGI. CDR3 size: 15 residues. The V gene end was trimmed by 6 bases and the J gene end by 0 bases; junction bases not matched to a gene: 5. The DNA of the CDR3 is TGTGCCAGCAGGGACAGGGGTAAAGTGAACACTGAAGCTTTCTTT. This translates into CASRDRGKVNTEAFF.

V gene TRBV11-2 combines with J gene TRBJ1-6; D is undetermined. Per germline, CDR1 SGHAT and CDR2 FQNNGV. V was cut by 2 bases and J by 3 bases, with 5 bases left in between. CDR3 length equals 14 residues. CDR3 bases: TGTGCCAGCAGCTTAAACTACTATAATTCACCCCTCCACTTT. It is translated as CASSLNYYNSPLHF.

The chain is built from TRBV7-2 and TRBJ1-1, with D maybe TRBD1 (5 bases). Trimming took off 5 bases at V and 3 bases at J, with 7 bases between the two ends. The CDR3 spans 12 residues. Germline CDR1 SGHTA, CDR2 FQGNSA. This chain's CDR3 is CASSRQYTEAFF. CDR3 nucleotide sequence: TGTGCCAGCAGCCGACAGTACACTGAAGCTTTCTTT.

This sequence joins TRBV19 and TRBJ2-1, with 16 bases lining up with TRBD2. The CDR3 consists of 15 residues. V lost 6 bases to trimming and J lost 9 bases; unmatched junction nucleotides: 5. The V gene's germline CDR1 is LNHDA and CDR2 SQIVND (reference sequence). The CDR3 sequence is CASRSGLAGGGEQFF. CDR3 DNA: TGTGCCAGTAGATCGGGACTAGCGGGAGGGGGTGAGCAGTTCTTC.

The chain is built from TRBV5-1 and TRBJ2-4; 9 bases match TRBD2. The CDR3 runs to 17 residues. Looked up from germline, CDR1 is SGHRS and CDR2 is YFSETQ. J was trimmed by 0 bases and V by 5 bases; bases with no gene match: 9. In nucleotides, the CDR3 is TGCGCCAGCAGGCCTTTCCTAGCGGGGCTAGCCAAAAACATTCAGTACTTC. Translated, it gives CASRPFLAGLAKNIQYF.

The chain has TRBV5-1 and TRBJ2-7, with a possible D match to TRBD1 (6 bases). V lost 3 bases to trimming and J lost 3 bases, with 10 bases between them. The V gene's germline CDR1 is SGHRS and CDR2 YFSETQ. This CDR3 has 13 amino acids. DNA for the CDR3: TGCGCCAGCAGCTCTACAGGGATCTACGAGCAGTACTTC. Amino acids: CASSSTGIYEQYF.

The J gene is TRBJ2-1, the V gene TRBV6-6; the D call may be TRBD1 or TRBD2 (7 bases each). CDR3 size: 19 residues. Trimming stripped 6 bases from V and 1 base from J, with 25 bases between. Looked up from germline, CDR1 is MNHNY and CDR2 is SVGAGI (reference sequence). The CDR3 nucleotides are TGTGCCAGCAGCCGACAGGGAGGGGGTCCGGGTCGATCCTACAATGAGCAGTTCTTC. It is translated as CASSRQGGGPGRSYNEQFF.

The chain has TRBV5-1 and TRBJ1-3; perhaps TRBD1 as D (5 bases). The germline gives CDR1 SGHRS, CDR2 YFSETQ. V was trimmed by 5 bases and J by 2 bases, leaving 8 bases between them. This CDR3 contains 13 residues. The CDR3 nucleotides read TGCGCCAGCAGGGACAAGACTGGAAACACCATATATTTT. This gives the protein CASRDKTGNTIYF.

This clone was found once. This chain links TRBV6-2 or TRBV6-3 with TRBJ2-7; TRBD2 matches at 14 bases. CDR1 is MNHEY, CDR2 SVGEGT, per germline. Trimming cost V 4 bases and J 0 bases; bases outside gene matches: 8. CDR3 length: 18 amino acids. This CDR3 is CASSSAGLAGVGSYEQYF. The CDR3 DNA reads as TGTGCCAGCAGTTCCGCGGGACTAGCGGGAGTGGGCTCCTACGAGCAGTACTTC.

This chain links TRBV2 with TRBJ2-2; 8 nucleotides agree with TRBD2. CDR3 length: 16 amino acids. J lost 5 bases, V lost 6 bases, and 11 bases had no gene match. Germline loops: CDR1 SNHLY, CDR2 FYNNEI. The CDR3 DNA reads TGTGCCAGCAGGAGTGGGTACGGGAGGGTTACCGGGGAGCTGTTTTTT. Translated, it gives CASRSGYGRVTGELFF.

The chain joins TRBV7-2 to TRBJ2-7, with 9 positions matching TRBD2. The CDR3 runs to 16 residues. Losses at the gene ends were 2 bases for V and 4 bases for J; bases not matched to a gene: 9. Germline V CDR1 and CDR2: SGHTA, FQGNSA. CDR3: CASSLRSSGRFYEQYF. The CDR3 nucleotides read TGTGCCAGCAGCTTAAGGAGTAGCGGGAGATTTTACGAGCAGTACTTC. Using reference TRBV7-2 and TRBJ2-7 for the parts outside the CDR3, the full variable domain is GAGVSQSPSNKVTEKGKDVELRCDPISGHTALYWYRQSLGQGLEFLIYFQGNSAPDKSGLPSDRFSAERTGGSVSTLTIQRTQQEDSAVYLCASSLRSSGRFYEQYFGPGTRLTVT.

The chain couples TRBV28 to TRBJ2-2, with D perhaps matching TRBD1 (6 bases). Germline CDR1 is MDHEN and CDR2 is SYDVKM. The CDR3 covers 13 residues. V shed 2 bases and J shed 7 bases, with 8 bases lying between them. DNA of the CDR3: TGTGCCAGCAGTTTACAAGGGGGCGGGGAGCTGTTTTTT. Translating gives CASSLQGGGELFF.

The chain links TRBV7-9 to TRBJ2-3; D call uncertain. Germline loops: CDR1 SEHNR, CDR2 FQNEAQ (reference sequence). The CDR3 covers 15 residues. V was shortened by 1 base and J by 2 bases, with 10 bases between the two germline ends. The CDR3 DNA is TGTGCCAGCAGCTTAGTTAACGCAGTCACAGATACGCAGTATTTT. Encoded protein: CASSLVNAVTDTQYF.

CDR3 in amino acids: CASSQDGQTGELFF. The CDR3 nucleotides are TGCGCCAGCAGCCAAGACGGACAGACCGGGGAGCTGTTTTTT. The J gene is TRBJ2-2, the V gene TRBV4-3, with D possibly matching TRBD1 (6 bases). Looked up from germline, CDR1 is LGHNA and CDR2 is YSLEER. The V end was cut by 0 bases, the J end by 5 bases, with 7 bases between. The CDR3 contains 14 residues.

The chain combines TRBV6-5 with TRBJ1-5; D remains ambiguous. The CDR3 runs to 13 residues. The germline V and J ends were trimmed by 0 bases and 6 bases, with 6 bases remaining between them. CDR1 is MNHEY, CDR2 SVGAGI, per germline. CDR3 bases: TGTGCCAGCAGTTACTCTCCGGGTCAGCCCCAGCATTTT. Residues: CASSYSPGQPQHF.